This TCR beta chain was observed in a study of cytomegalovirus exposure and HLA in healthy donors. Study-level findings and limits: TRBV6-2, TRBV6-3 and other indistinguishable V segments were excluded.

The PCR was carried out with 60 Vbeta primers and 13 Jbeta primers. Sequencing used immunoSEQ multiplex PCR; TCRdb keeps in-frame clones, though not all of them. Of roughly 84,000 clones listed, over 65% are singletons. The ends lost 8 bases at V and 2 bases at J; junction bases unmatched: 6. Germline loops: CDR1 MNHEY, CDR2 SVGAGI. This CDR3 spans 14 amino acids. With regard to this clone: What it binds is not known.

The sequence was collected from a man aged 50-59 years in good health and CMV-seronegative. The rearrangement uses TRBV6-5 and TRBJ2-3, with 8 bases that match TRBD1. Sequencing was done on a sample of PBMCs. The CDR3 bases are TGTGCCAGCCGGCGGACAGGGTCCACAGATACGCAGTATTTT. Translated: CASRRTGSTDTQYF.